The source of this T cell receptor (beta chain) is a study of T cells in Graves' hyperthyroidism and ophthalmopathy. Study-wide findings and caveats: Through a model of 13 V-J features, ophthalmopathy was separated from stable hyperthyroidism. Also found in blood were most expanded thyroid clonotypes above 0.001.

An absence of ophthalmopathy progression within 18 months meant stable Graves' hyperthyroidism. Diagnoses were established using clinical symptoms, serum thyroxine and TRAb, thyroid ultrasound and orbital computed tomography. This CDR3 is 15 amino acids long. Germline values: CDR1 LNHNV, CDR2 YYDKDF (reference sequence). Deletions cut 9 bases from V and 0 bases from J, with 18 bases between. Ten or more counts support this clonotype. What it recognizes is unknown. Regions amplified from RNA transcripts were the TCR beta CDR3 regions. RT-PCR in the first round (using the HTBI primer set) targeted the TCR CDR3. TCRdb re-derived calls from the multiplex PCR reads in MiXCR, one entry per CDR3 protein. The sample includes roughly 840,000 distinct CDR3 sequences, more than 30% of them seen just once.

Source material: blood. This sequence was found in a man aged 18-30 years with Graves' hyperthyroidism. The rearrangement uses TRBV15 and TRBJ2-7, with D possibly being TRBD2 (6 bases). The CDR3: CATSRRLATSYEQYF. CDR3 coding DNA: TGTGCCACATCCAGAAGGCTAGCGACCTCCTACGAGCAGTACTTC.